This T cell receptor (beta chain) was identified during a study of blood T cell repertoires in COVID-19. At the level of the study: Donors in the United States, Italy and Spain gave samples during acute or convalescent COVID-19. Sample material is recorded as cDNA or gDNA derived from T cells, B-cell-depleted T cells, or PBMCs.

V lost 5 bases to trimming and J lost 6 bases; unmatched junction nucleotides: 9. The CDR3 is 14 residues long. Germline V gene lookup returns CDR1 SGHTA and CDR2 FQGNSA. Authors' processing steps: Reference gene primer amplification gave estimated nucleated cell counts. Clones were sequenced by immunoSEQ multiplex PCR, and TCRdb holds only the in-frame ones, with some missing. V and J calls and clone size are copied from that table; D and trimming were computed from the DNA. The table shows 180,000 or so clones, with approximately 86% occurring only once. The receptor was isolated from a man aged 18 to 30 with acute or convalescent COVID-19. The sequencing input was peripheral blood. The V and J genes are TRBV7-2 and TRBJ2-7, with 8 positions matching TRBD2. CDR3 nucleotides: TGTGCCAGCAGCGCACGCGGGGGGTCCGCCGAGCAGTACTTC. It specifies CASSARGGSAEQYF.